Shown below are 29 T cell receptor beta chains from a single sample sequenced in a study of T-cell reconstitution after alpha-beta-depleted transplantation in children (dated by TCRdb to the mid-2010s). Libraries were prepared through PCR. Sequencer: Illumina HiSeq 2500. TCR library preparation used molecular barcoding, with unique molecular identifiers applied to normalize quantification of the TCRbeta repertoire. In-frame beta chains were kept once TCRdb had trimmed the public reads at Q25 with fastp and called clones with MiXCR. Rows with a matching CDR3 protein are joined into one entry that keeps the most common DNA and genes. The sample table contains approximately 630,000 distinct CDR3 sequences; only one count was recorded for about 12% of them. Jointly, the top ten make up 0.79% of the sample. The meaning of the sample's treatment or condition label: allogeneic hematopoietic cell transplantation with graft depleted of TCRalphabeta T cells and CD19 B cells.

The source material was PBMCs, sampled before TCRalphabeta/CD19-depleted stem cell transplant. All receptors derive from a girl aged 2 to 9 with congenital amegakaryocytic thrombocytopenia, due to receive a stem cell transplant.

This chain links TRBV14 with TRBJ2-1; D is perhaps TRBD2 (5 bases). V lost 4 bases and J lost 7, with 17 bases in between. Germline V gene data show CDR1 as SGHDN and CDR2 as FVKESK. The CDR3 runs to 15 residues. The CDR3 sequence is CASSRTRSKTNEQFF. CDR3 in DNA: TGTGCCAGCAGCCGGACTCGCTCAAAGACTAATGAGCAGTTCTTC.

The V call is TRBV6-1, the J call TRBJ1-1; D is possibly TRBD1 (5 bases). The CDR3 consists of 13 residues. Trimming took 7 bases from V and 7 from J, leaving 16 bases between them. The germline gives CDR1 MNHNS, CDR2 SASEGT. The CDR3 here is CASIGAPAFEAFF. CDR3 coding DNA: TGTGCCAGCATAGGGGCCCCCGCCTTTGAAGCTTTCTTT.

This chain connects TRBV7-9 to TRBJ1-6; 9 positions match TRBD1. CDR1 and CDR2 from the germline V gene are SEHNR and FQNEAQ (reference sequence). The J segment lost 13 bases and the V segment lost 1 base, leaving 8 bases of the junction unmatched. The CDR3 is 15 residues long. CDR3 region: CASSLGGTGQDPLHF. The CDR3 region has the DNA TGTGCCAGCAGCTTAGGGGGGACAGGGCAGGACCCCCTCCACTTT.

This clonotype was seen ten or more times. The V and J genes are TRBV5-6 and TRBJ2-3; D remains ambiguous. CDR1 is SGHDT, CDR2 YYEEEE, per germline. V lost 0 bases, J lost 2 bases, and 13 bases lay in between. The CDR3 loop spans 16 amino acids. The CDR3 reads CASSLEGLEVTDTQYF. The CDR3 nucleotides read TGTGCCAGCAGCTTGGAAGGGCTAGAGGTCACAGATACGCAGTATTTT.

This chain joins TRBV18 and TRBJ2-5; 12 nucleotides align to TRBD2. V dropped 4 bases and J dropped 1; count of bases not matched to a gene: 4. Germline CDR1 KGHSH, CDR2 LQKENI. The CDR3 consists of 16 residues. The CDR3 here is CASSLMTSGGQETQYF. The DNA for the CDR3 is TGTGCCAGCTCACTAATGACTAGCGGGGGCCAAGAGACCCAGTACTTC.

This clonotype was counted many times. V usage is TRBV12-3 or TRBV12-4 and J usage is TRBJ1-5, with TRBD1 as a possible D gene (5 bases). CDR3 length: 13 amino acids. V was pared by 6 bases and J by 9 bases, with 15 bases between. The CDR3 loop reads CASSPQGPRPQHF. DNA of the CDR3: TGTGCCAGCAGCCCTCAGGGTCCGAGGCCCCAGCATTTT.

This clonotype was observed a handful of times. This rearrangement joins TRBV16 to TRBJ1-6; 7 nucleotides match TRBD1. Trimming took 3 bases from V and 6 from J; bases not matched to a gene: 5. The length of the CDR3 is 15 residues. Germline V gives CDR1 KGHSY, CDR2 FQNENV. The CDR3 loop reads CASSHLPGGNSPLHF. In nucleotides, the CDR3 is TGTGCCAGCAGCCACCTCCCAGGGGGTAATTCACCCCTCCACTTT.

This clonotype has a count of ten or more. J is TRBJ2-1 and V is TRBV29-1; no definite D call. The CDR3 is made up of 13 amino acids. V was trimmed by 1 base and J by 5 bases, leaving 9 bases between them. Per the germline V gene, CDR1 is SQVTM and CDR2 is ANQGSEA. The CDR3 DNA reads TGCAGCGTTGAAGGGCACCTAGACAATGAGCAGTTCTTC. Amino acid sequence: CSVEGHLDNEQFF.

In this sample, this clonotype turned up many times. The chain uses TRBV29-1 and TRBJ2-7, with a tentative D call TRBD1 (6 bases). CDR1 and CDR2 from the germline V gene are SQVTM and ANQGSEA. The CDR3 is 13 amino acids. The V end lost 6 bases, the J end lost 4 bases, and 16 bases lay between the germline ends. The CDR3 is CSVAVSRGYEQYF. In nucleotides, the CDR3 is TGCAGCGTCGCCGTCTCCAGGGGATACGAGCAGTACTTC.

V usage is TRBV4-2 and J usage is TRBJ2-5, with D hard to call. This CDR3 is built from 15 residues. From germline, CDR1 is LGHNA and CDR2 YNFKEQ. Trimming cost V 0 bases and J 4 bases, with 12 bases left between them. The CDR3 DNA reads TGTGCCAGCAGCCAAGAGGCTCTAGGCCCAGAGACCCAGTACTTC. This sequence encodes CASSQEALGPETQYF.

This clonotype was counted ten times or more. This chain joins TRBV7-6 and TRBJ2-1, with a tentative D call TRBD1 (6 bases). The CDR3 runs 16 residues. Germline V CDR1 and CDR2: SGHVS, FNYEAQ. The V gene lost 1 base and the J gene lost 4 bases, with 14 bases spanning the gap. The CDR3 reads CASSLDPGEVYNEQFF. As DNA, the CDR3 is TGTGCCAGCAGCTTAGATCCAGGGGAAGTGTACAATGAGCAGTTCTTC.

J is TRBJ2-7 and V is TRBV29-1; tentative D call: TRBD2 (6 bases). The germline V and J ends were trimmed by 5 bases and 6 bases, with 29 bases remaining between them. Germline V gene data show CDR1 as SQVTM and CDR2 as ANQGSEA. The CDR3 covers 17 residues. The DNA for the CDR3 is TGCAGCGTTAAGAGCTATAAGAATCAGGGTTTGGGGGGCGAGCAGTACTTC. Translation gives CSVKSYKNQGLGGEQYF.

This clonotype was observed at least ten times. The chain uses TRBV29-1 and TRBJ2-5; D is tentatively TRBD1 or TRBD2 (5 bases each). V was trimmed by 2 bases and J by 5 bases, leaving 15 bases between them. Germline loops: CDR1 SQVTM, CDR2 ANQGSEA. The CDR3 has 14 amino acids. DNA for the CDR3: TGCAGCGTTGAACGTCGCCTTGGGGGTGAGACCCAGTACTTC. It is translated as CSVERRLGGETQYF.

This clonotype was counted a few times. The chain has TRBV5-1 and TRBJ2-1, with TRBD2 matching 8 bases. The CDR3 loop spans 11 amino acids. Germline CDR1 SGHRS, CDR2 YFSETQ. With V trimmed by 4 bases and J by 10 bases, 1 base remained unmatched. Written as DNA, the CDR3 is TGCGCCAGCAGCGCGGGGGGAGAGCAGTTCTTC. It translates to CASSAGGEQFF.

The table lists this clonotype with a few counts. The rearrangement links TRBV5-1 to TRBJ1-1, with a tentative D call TRBD1 (5 bases). From germline, CDR1 is SGHRS and CDR2 YFSETQ. CDR3 size: 12 residues. Trimming left V 0 bases short and J 7 bases short, with 7 bases between. For the CDR3, the DNA is TGCGCCAGCAGCTTGGGGAGGGGTGAAGCTTTCTTT. The encoded protein is CASSLGRGEAFF.

The J gene is TRBJ2-1, the V gene TRBV10-3; 9 nucleotides align to TRBD2. The V segment lost 3 bases and the J segment 6 bases; nucleotides outside the gene matches: 6. CDR1 is ENHRY and CDR2 is SYGVKD in the germline V gene. This CDR3 spans 15 amino acids. CDR3 in amino acids: CAISDPGLAGNEQFF. The CDR3 DNA is TGTGCCATCAGTGACCCGGGACTAGCTGGCAATGAGCAGTTCTTC.

This clonotype was found many times. The chain carries TRBV15 and TRBJ2-3; unclear D gene. V gave up 0 bases and J gave up 6 bases, with 7 bases separating them. Germline V gene sequence: CDR1 LNHNV, CDR2 YYDKDF (reference sequence). The CDR3 is 13 residues long. CDR3 sequence: CATSRDWSDTQYF. CDR3 nucleotide sequence: TGTGCCACCAGCAGAGATTGGTCGGATACGCAGTATTTT.

This clonotype was observed a handful of times. V gene TRBV7-8 combines with J gene TRBJ2-1; TRBD2 matches 8 bases. Germline lookup yields CDR1 SGHVS and CDR2 FQNEAQ. After removal of 5 bases from V and 8 bases from J, the junction contained 8 bases not matched to a gene. The CDR3 is made up of 14 amino acids. CDR3 amino acids: CASSRAGESDEQFF. In nucleotides, the CDR3 is TGTGCCAGCAGCCGAGCGGGAGAAAGTGATGAGCAGTTCTTC.

This clonotype was recorded at least ten times. The rearrangement uses TRBV5-1 and TRBJ1-4; D is uncertain. V was cut by 4 bases and J by 3 bases, with 10 bases left in between. The CDR3 length is 14 residues. Germline CDR1 reads SGHRS; CDR2 reads YFSETQ. CDR3 loop: CASSQRHPNEKLFF. DNA of the CDR3: TGCGCCAGCAGCCAGAGACATCCTAATGAAAAACTGTTTTTT.

This clonotype showed up many times. This chain joins TRBV20-1 and TRBJ2-3; unclear D gene. This CDR3 is built from 14 residues. Germline CDR1 is DFQATT and CDR2 is SNEGSKA (reference sequence). V was clipped by 2 bases and J by 8 bases, with 17 bases between them. In DNA form, the CDR3 reads TGCAGTGCTAGACCGCCTTTAGATCTGGGTACGCAGTATTTT. It yields the protein CSARPPLDLGTQYF.

This sequence joins TRBV7-9 and TRBJ2-7, with D possibly being TRBD1 or TRBD2 (5 bases each). This CDR3 contains 16 residues. The V gene lost 3 bases and the J gene lost 0 bases, with 15 bases spanning the gap. Germline lookup yields CDR1 SEHNR and CDR2 FQNEAQ (reference sequence). The CDR3 nucleotides are TGTGCCAGCAGCTTGGGACGGAATCCGTACTCCTACGAGCAGTACTTC. Residues: CASSLGRNPYSYEQYF.

This clonotype came up many times. The chain carries TRBV5-1 and TRBJ2-7; D may be TRBD1 (6 bases). The V gene's germline CDR1 is SGHRS and CDR2 YFSETQ. V lost 5 bases and J 2 bases, leaving 11 bases between the germline ends. The CDR3 runs to 13 residues. The CDR3 coding sequence is TGCGCCAGCAGTGGCTCAGGGGCCTACGAGCAGTACTTC. It translates to CASSGSGAYEQYF.

This clonotype came up many times. This chain joins TRBV6-5 and TRBJ1-4, with a possible D match to TRBD1 (5 bases). V shed 6 bases and J shed 8 bases, with 16 bases lying between them. Germline V gives CDR1 MNHEY, CDR2 SVGAGI. CDR3 length: 14 residues. In nucleotides, the CDR3 is TGTGCCAGCAGCCGATGGGGGGGAAGAGAAAAACTGTTTTTT. It is translated as CASSRWGGREKLFF.

Only a few counts were recorded for this clonotype. The chain links TRBV25-1 to TRBJ2-3, with a weak D call TRBD2 (7 bases). Germline-derived CDR1 and CDR2 are MGHDK and SYGVNS. The V gene lost 6 bases and the J gene lost 5 bases, with 15 bases spanning the gap. The CDR3 runs 14 residues. CDR3: CASRQGGGEDTQYF. The CDR3 DNA sequence: TGTGCCAGCAGACAGGGAGGGGGGGAAGATACGCAGTATTTT.

In its sample, this clonotype was seen many times. The DNA of the CDR3 is TGCGCCTCCGCATATGGCTACACCTTC. It translates to CASAYGYTF. This rearrangement joins TRBV5-1 to TRBJ1-2; no reliable D call. This CDR3 region has 9 residues. The germline CDR1 and CDR2 sequences are SGHRS and YFSETQ. The germline V and J ends were trimmed by 10 bases and 5 bases, with 6 bases remaining between them.

A few counts support this clonotype. The chain combines TRBV20-1 with TRBJ2-3; the D is unclear. The CDR3 consists of 15 residues. Between the trimmed V and J ends, which lost 6 bases and 0 bases, there was a span of 16 bases. CDR1 is DFQATT and CDR2 is SNEGSKA in the germline V gene (reference sequence). CDR3 sequence (DNA): TGCAGTGCCCCCCTCCAACCCTCTAGCACAGATACGCAGTATTTT. As protein: CSAPLQPSSTDTQYF.

This clonotype was detected ten times or more. This chain uses TRBV12-3 or TRBV12-4 with TRBJ1-5; unclear D gene. This CDR3 comprises 14 residues. Trimming removed 2 bases at V and 3 bases at J, with 8 bases between. CDR3 protein: CASSLRGNNQPQHF. The CDR3 DNA reads as TGTGCCAGCAGTTTACGAGGGAACAATCAGCCCCAGCATTTT.

This clonotype came up many times. The chain combines TRBV7-9 with TRBJ2-3, with D perhaps TRBD2 (5 bases). Germline-derived CDR1 and CDR2 are SEHNR and FQNEAQ (reference sequence). The V end was cut by 0 bases, the J end by 4 bases, with 8 bases between. This CDR3 spans 14 amino acids. The CDR3 DNA sequence: TGTGCCAGCAGCTTAGCTAGCGACGCAGATACGCAGTATTTT. Its protein product is CASSLASDADTQYF.

This clonotype was seen ten or more times. The V call is TRBV7-9, the J call TRBJ2-6, with D possibly matching TRBD1 (6 bases). The germline V gene has CDR1 SEHNR and CDR2 FQNEAQ (reference sequence). The CDR3 is 15 residues long. The V end lost 6 bases, the J end lost 2 bases, and 11 bases lay between the germline ends. The CDR3 sequence is CASRRTGPGANVLTF. The CDR3 nucleotides read TGTGCCAGCAGACGAACAGGGCCTGGGGCCAACGTCCTGACTTTC.